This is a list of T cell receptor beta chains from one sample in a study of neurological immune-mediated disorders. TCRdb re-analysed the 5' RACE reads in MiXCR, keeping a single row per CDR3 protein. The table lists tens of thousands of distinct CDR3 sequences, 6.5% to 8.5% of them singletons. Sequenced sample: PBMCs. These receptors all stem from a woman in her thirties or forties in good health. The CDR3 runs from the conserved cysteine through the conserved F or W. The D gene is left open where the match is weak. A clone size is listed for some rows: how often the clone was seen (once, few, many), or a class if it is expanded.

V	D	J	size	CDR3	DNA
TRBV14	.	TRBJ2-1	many	CASSQMQGNNEQFF	TGTGCCAGCAGCCAAATGCAAGGAAACAATGAGCAGTTCTTC
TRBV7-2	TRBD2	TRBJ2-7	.	CASSPGGLASYEQYF	TGTGCCAGCAGCCCGGGGGGACTAGCCTCCTACGAGCAGTACTTC
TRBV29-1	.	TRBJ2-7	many	CSVEVGAYEQYF	TGCAGCGTTGAGGTGGGAGCCTACGAGCAGTACTTC
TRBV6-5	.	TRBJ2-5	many	CASSFRPGSNLGWTQYF	TGTGCCAGCAGTTTCCGCCCCGGGAGCAATTTAGGGTGGACCCAGTACTTC
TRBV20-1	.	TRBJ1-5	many	CSAAVQGYSNQPQHF	TGCAGTGCCGCCGTTCAGGGGTATAGCAATCAGCCCCAGCATTTT
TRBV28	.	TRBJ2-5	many	CASSPRAGLETQYF	TGTGCCAGCAGCCCACGGGCGGGGCTGGAGACCCAGTACTTC
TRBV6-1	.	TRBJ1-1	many	CASKDEMNTEAFF	TGTGCCAGCAAGGACGAAATGAACACTGAAGCTTTCTTT
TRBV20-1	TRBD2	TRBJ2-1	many	CSAGTSGRTGYNEQFF	TGCAGTGCCGGGACTAGCGGGAGGACCGGCTACAATGAGCAGTTCTTC
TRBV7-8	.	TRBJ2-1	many	CASSHPGTSNEQFF	TGTGCCAGCAGCCACCCGGGGACATCAAATGAGCAGTTCTTC
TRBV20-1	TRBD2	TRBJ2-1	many	CSASSSGRLDEQFF	TGCAGTGCTAGCTCTAGCGGGAGGTTGGATGAGCAGTTCTTC
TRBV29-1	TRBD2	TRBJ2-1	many	CSVEDGTSLSNEQFF	TGCAGCGTTGAAGACGGGACTAGCCTGTCCAATGAGCAGTTCTTC
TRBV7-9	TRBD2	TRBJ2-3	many	CASNTRVAGFTDTQYF	TGTGCCAGTAACACTCGGGTAGCGGGGTTCACAGATACGCAGTATTTT
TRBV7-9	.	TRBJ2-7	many	CASSYQSLHEQYF	TGTGCCAGCAGCTACCAAAGCCTCCACGAGCAGTACTTC
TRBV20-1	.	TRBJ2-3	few	CSASLGLGTDTQYF	TGCAGTGCTAGTCTAGGGCTTGGGACAGATACGCAGTATTTT
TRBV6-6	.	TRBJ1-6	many	CASSYGGSPLHF	TGTGCCAGCAGTTACGGGGGATCACCCCTCCACTTT
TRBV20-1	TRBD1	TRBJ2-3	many	CSAKQGQRTDTQYF	TGCAGTGCTAAGCAGGGACAGCGCACAGATACGCAGTATTTT
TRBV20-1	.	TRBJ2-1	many	CSASPLLAWVNEQFF	TGCAGTGCTAGTCCACTATTAGCTTGGGTCAATGAGCAGTTCTTC
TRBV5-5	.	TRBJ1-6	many	CASSPSAAYNSPLHF	TGTGCCAGCAGCCCGTCTGCGGCTTACAATTCACCCCTCCACTTT
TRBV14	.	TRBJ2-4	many	CASSQDPRGLIQYF	TGTGCCAGCAGCCAAGATCCAAGGGGCCTCATTCAGTACTTC
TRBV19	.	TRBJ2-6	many	CASSTAGHFRIGANVLTF	TGTGCCAGTAGTACCGCGGGACACTTTCGGATAGGGGCCAACGTCCTGACTTTC
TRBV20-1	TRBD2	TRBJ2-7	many	CSAPRATSVTYEQYF	TGCAGTGCCCCGAGGGCGACTAGCGTCACCTACGAGCAGTACTTC
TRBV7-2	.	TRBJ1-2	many	CASSSPAGYGYTF	TGTGCCAGCAGCAGTCCAGCCGGCTATGGCTACACCTTC
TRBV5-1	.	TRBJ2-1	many	CASSPLTREQFF	TGCGCCAGCAGCCCCCTTACTCGGGAGCAGTTCTTC
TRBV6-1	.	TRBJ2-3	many	CASTGRRWDTQYF	TGTGCCAGCACCGGCAGGCGATGGGATACGCAGTATTTT
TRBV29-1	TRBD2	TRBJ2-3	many	CSVAPPSGKGDTQYF	TGCAGCGTCGCCCCCCCTAGCGGGAAGGGAGATACGCAGTATTTT
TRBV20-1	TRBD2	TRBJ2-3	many	CSARDLGLARQDTQYF	TGCAGTGCTAGAGATCTCGGACTAGCAAGACAGGATACGCAGTATTTT
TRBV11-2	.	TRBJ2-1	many	CASSSLGPTAERREQFF	TGTGCCAGCAGCTCCCTGGGTCCGACAGCGGAACGCCGTGAGCAGTTCTTC
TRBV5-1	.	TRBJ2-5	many	CASSLVRVETQYF	TGCGCCAGCAGCTTGGTAAGGGTTGAGACCCAGTACTTC
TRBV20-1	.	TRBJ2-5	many	CSAHDRSFETQYF	TGCAGTGCCCATGATAGGAGCTTTGAGACCCAGTACTTC
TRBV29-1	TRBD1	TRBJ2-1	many	CSVSDRGLSEQFF	TGCAGCGTTTCTGACAGGGGGCTTAGTGAGCAGTTCTTC
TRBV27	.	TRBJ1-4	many	CASSRYGLSKNEKLFF	TGTGCCAGCAGCCGTTATGGACTGAGCAAGAATGAAAAACTGTTTTTT
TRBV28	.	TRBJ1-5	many	CASSLPINQPQHF	TGTGCCAGCAGCCTACCGATCAATCAGCCCCAGCATTTT
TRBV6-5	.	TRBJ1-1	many	CASSLRGPKNTEAFF	TGTGCCAGCAGTCTCAGGGGACCGAAAAACACTGAAGCTTTCTTT
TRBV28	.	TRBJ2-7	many	CAAEGTFAYEQYF	TGTGCCGCGGAGGGGACTTTCGCCTACGAGCAGTACTTC
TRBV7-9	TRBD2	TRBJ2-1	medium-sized	CASSLPHRLAGRNNEQFF	TGTGCCAGCAGCTTACCCCATCGACTAGCGGGACGAAACAATGAGCAGTTCTTC
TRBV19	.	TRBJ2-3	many	CASSRSTDTQYF	TGTGCCAGTAGTCGAAGCACAGATACGCAGTATTTT
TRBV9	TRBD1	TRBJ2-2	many	CASSVLGQGTGELFF	TGTGCCAGCAGCGTTTTGGGACAGGGAACCGGGGAGCTGTTTTTT
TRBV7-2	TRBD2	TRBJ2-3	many	CASSLGGLAGEGGHSADTQYF	TGTGCCAGCAGCTTAGGTGGATTAGCGGGAGAGGGGGGACACAGCGCAGATACGCAGTATTTT
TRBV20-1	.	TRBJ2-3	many	CSPRSSRGAGTDTQYF	TGCAGTCCCCGTTCATCGAGGGGGGCCGGTACAGATACGCAGTATTTT
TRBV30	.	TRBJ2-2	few	CAWSPGHLRTGELFF	TGTGCCTGGAGCCCGGGACACCTTCGGACCGGGGAGCTGTTTTTT
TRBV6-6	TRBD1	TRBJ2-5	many	CASSTRGQETQYF	TGTGCCAGCAGCACCAGGGGGCAAGAGACCCAGTACTTC
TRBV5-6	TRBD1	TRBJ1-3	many	CASSLDRGGNTIYF	TGTGCCAGCAGCTTGGACAGGGGTGGAAACACCATATATTTT
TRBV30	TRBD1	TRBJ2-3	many	CAWVRDSFSTDTQYF	TGTGCCTGGGTGAGGGACAGCTTCAGCACAGATACGCAGTATTTT
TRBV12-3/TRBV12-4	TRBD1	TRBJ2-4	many	CASSQDREGDKNIQYF	TGTGCCAGCAGTCAGGACAGGGAAGGCGACAAAAACATTCAGTACTTC
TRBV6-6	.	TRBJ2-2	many	CASSGPRGTYLRNTGELFF	TGTGCCAGCAGTGGACCCAGGGGGACTTACCTTCGGAACACCGGGGAGCTGTTTTTT
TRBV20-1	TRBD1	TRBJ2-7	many	CSARDRTGAFYGQYF	TGCAGTGCTAGAGATCGGACAGGGGCCTTCTATGGGCAGTACTTC
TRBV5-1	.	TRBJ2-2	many	CASSRDRTGELFF	TGCGCCAGCAGCCGTGACAGGACCGGGGAGCTGTTTTTT
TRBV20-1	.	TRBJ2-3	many	CSTAERIGTDTQYF	TGCAGCACCGCAGAGAGGATCGGCACAGATACGCAGTATTTT
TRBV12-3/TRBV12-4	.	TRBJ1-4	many	CASSLRGAEKLFF	TGTGCCAGCAGTTTACGGGGCGCTGAAAAACTGTTTTTT
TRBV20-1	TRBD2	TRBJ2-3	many	CSARDTSVTDTQYF	TGCAGTGCTAGAGATACTAGCGTCACAGATACGCAGTATTTT
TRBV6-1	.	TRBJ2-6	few	CASSEVSGANVLTF	TGTGCCAGCAGTGAGGTCTCTGGGGCCAACGTCCTGACTTTC
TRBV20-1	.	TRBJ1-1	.	CSATPSRNTEAFF	TGCAGTGCCACGCCAAGCAGGAACACTGAAGCTTTCTTT
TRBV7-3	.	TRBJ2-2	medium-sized	CASSLGQGVGTGELFF	TGTGCCAGCAGCTTAGGCCAGGGTGTAGGCACCGGGGAGCTGTTTTTT